This T cell receptor beta chain was observed in a study of T cell repertoires in cytomegalovirus infection. Whole-study findings and limits: There were HLA-C-restricted CMV-specific TCR beta clonotypes dominating the ex vivo response. People with CMV and the relevant HLA were identified by cumulative public TCR beta family frequency.

V was shortened by 6 bases and J by 2 bases, with 22 bases between the two germline ends. CDR3 length: 17 amino acids. TCRdb passed the reads through MiXCR, listing each CDR3 protein once. The table shows about 890,000 distinct CDR3 sequences, with around a third occurring only once. Comments on this clonotype: Antigen unknown.

This receptor was identified in a human donor in good health (CMV status not recorded). Some clones in this sample may be carry-over from other donors' samples. The rearrangement links TRBV12-3 or TRBV12-4 to TRBJ2-5; the D gene is possibly TRBD1 (6 bases). Sequenced here: cultured CD8+ T cells from PBMCs, sampled from culture after CMV antigen stimulation. For the CDR3, the DNA is TGTGCCAGCAGACTCCAGGGGCTAGCACCGGTTCAAGAGACCCAGTACTTC. This translates into CASRLQGLAPVQETQYF.